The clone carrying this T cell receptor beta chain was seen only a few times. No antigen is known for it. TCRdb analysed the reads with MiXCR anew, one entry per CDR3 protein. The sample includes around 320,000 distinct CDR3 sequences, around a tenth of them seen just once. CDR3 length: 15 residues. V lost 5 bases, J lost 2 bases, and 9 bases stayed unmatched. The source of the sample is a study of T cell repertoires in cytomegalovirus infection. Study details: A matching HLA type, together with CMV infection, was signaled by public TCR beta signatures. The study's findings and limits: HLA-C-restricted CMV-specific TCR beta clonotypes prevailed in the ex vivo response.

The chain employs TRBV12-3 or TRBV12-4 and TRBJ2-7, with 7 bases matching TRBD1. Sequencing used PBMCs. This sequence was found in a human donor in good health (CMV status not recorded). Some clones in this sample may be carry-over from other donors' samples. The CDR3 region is CASSPRTGTTYEQYF. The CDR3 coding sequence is TGTGCCAGCAGTCCCAGGACAGGTACCACCTACGAGCAGTACTTC.